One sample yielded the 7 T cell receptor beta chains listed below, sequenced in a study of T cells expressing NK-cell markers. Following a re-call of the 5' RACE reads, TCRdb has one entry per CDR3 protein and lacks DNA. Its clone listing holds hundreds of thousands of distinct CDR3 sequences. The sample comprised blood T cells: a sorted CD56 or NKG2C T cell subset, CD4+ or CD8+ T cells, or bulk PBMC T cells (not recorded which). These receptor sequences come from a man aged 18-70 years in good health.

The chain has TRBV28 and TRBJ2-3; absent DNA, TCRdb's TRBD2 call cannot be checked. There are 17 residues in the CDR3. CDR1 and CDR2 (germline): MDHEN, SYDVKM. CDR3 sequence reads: CASSFTGGQRSADTQYF.

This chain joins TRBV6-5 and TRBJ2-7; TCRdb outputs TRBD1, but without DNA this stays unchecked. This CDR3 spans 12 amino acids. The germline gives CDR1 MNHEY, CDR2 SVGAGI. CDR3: CASSARGREQYF.

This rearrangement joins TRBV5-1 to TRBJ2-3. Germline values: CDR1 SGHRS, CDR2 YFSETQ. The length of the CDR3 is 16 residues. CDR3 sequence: CASSLSRQVRTDTQYF.

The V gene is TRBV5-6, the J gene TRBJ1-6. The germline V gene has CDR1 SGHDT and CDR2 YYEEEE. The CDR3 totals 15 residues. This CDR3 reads CASSLRPAYNSPLHF.

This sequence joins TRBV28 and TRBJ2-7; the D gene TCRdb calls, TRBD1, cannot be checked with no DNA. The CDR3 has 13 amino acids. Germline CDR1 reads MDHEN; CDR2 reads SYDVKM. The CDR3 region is CASRPGLLYEQYF.

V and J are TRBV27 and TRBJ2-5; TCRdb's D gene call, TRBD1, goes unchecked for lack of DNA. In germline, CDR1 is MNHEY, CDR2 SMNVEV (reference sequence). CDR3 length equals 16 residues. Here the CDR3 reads CASSSLKGGAWKTQYF.

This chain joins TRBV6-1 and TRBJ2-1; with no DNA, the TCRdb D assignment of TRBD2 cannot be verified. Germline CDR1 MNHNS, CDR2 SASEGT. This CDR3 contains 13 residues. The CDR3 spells CASQRESDNEQFF.